A single sample is the source of the 16 T cell receptor beta chains below, sequenced in a study of technical replicates of blood from a few donors. Sequencing was performed with immunoSEQ multiplex PCR; in TCRdb, only in-frame clones are kept and a portion is missing. The table has around 67,000 clones, roughly 86% seen once. Specimen: PBMCs. The receptors come from a human donor in good health. Some clones in this sample may be carry-over from other donors' samples.

The chain employs TRBV7-3 and TRBJ2-7, with 8 bases lining up with TRBD2. Trimming at V came to 3 bases and at J to 0 bases, leaving 4 bases not matched to a gene. CDR1 and CDR2 (germline): SGHTA, FQGTGA. The CDR3 length is 15 residues. CDR3 in DNA: TGTGCCAGCAGCTTGGATAGCGGGAACTCCTACGAGCAGTACTTC. Translating it yields CASSLDSGNSYEQYF.

The V call is TRBV4-3, the J call TRBJ1-6; D gene uncertain. Germline V gene sequence: CDR1 LGHNA, CDR2 YSLEER. Trimming took off 0 bases at V and 14 bases at J, with 20 bases between the two ends. The CDR3 extends over 16 amino acids. CDR3 protein: CASSQDWRVPEVALHF. DNA for the CDR3: TGCGCCAGCAGCCAAGATTGGCGGGTACCGGAGGTGGCCCTCCACTTT.

The chain carries TRBV5-1 and TRBJ1-2; D not resolved. Germline V gives CDR1 SGHRS, CDR2 YFSETQ. Trimming cost V 4 bases and J 2 bases, with 12 bases left between them. The CDR3 consists of 14 residues. The CDR3 DNA reads as TGCGCCAGCAGCCTGAACTTCCTAAACTATGGCTACACCTTC. It codes for CASSLNFLNYGYTF.

This clone was seen once. V and J are TRBV2 and TRBJ2-5; 9 positions match TRBD1. The CDR3 runs to 15 residues. V was clipped by 5 bases and J by 4 bases; unmatched bases: 8. Germline V gene data show CDR1 as SNHLY and CDR2 as FYNNEI. The CDR3 here is CASSRSTGGLETQYF. The CDR3, as DNA: TGTGCCAGCAGTCGTTCGACAGGGGGATTAGAGACCCAGTACTTC. The variable domain in full, completed from reference TRBV2 and TRBJ2-5, reads EPEVTQTPSHQVTQMGQEVILRCVPISNHLYFYWYRQILGQKVEFLVSFYNNEISEKSEIFDDQFSVERPDGSNFTLKIRSTKLEDSAMYFCASSRSTGGLETQYFGPGTRLLVL.

V and J are TRBV4-2 and TRBJ2-6; D might be TRBD1 (5 bases). Trimming cost V 2 bases and J 4 bases, with 21 bases left between them. Germline assignment: CDR1 LGHNA and CDR2 YNFKEQ. The CDR3 loop spans 19 amino acids. The CDR3: CASSQLQIIGESGANVLTF. The CDR3 coding sequence is TGTGCCAGCAGCCAACTACAAATAATAGGGGAAAGCGGGGCCAACGTCCTGACTTTC.

The V gene is TRBV5-4, the J gene TRBJ1-5, with TRBD1 identical over 11 bases. V trimming: 4 bases; J trimming: 4 bases; junction bases outside the gene matches: 7. Germline CDR1 reads SGHNT; CDR2 reads YYREEE (reference sequence). The CDR3 consists of 16 residues. CDR3 residues: CASSNRDRGDNQPQHF. Here the CDR3 DNA reads TGTGCCAGCAGCAACCGGGACAGGGGGGATAATCAGCCCCAGCATTTT. Combining the CDR3 with reference TRBV5-4 and TRBJ1-5 gives the whole variable domain ETGVTQSPTHLIKTRGQQVTLRCSSQSGHNTVSWYQQALGQGPQFIFQYYREEENGRGNFPPRFSGLQFPNYSSELNVNALELDDSALYLCASSNRDRGDNQPQHFGDGTRLSIL.

The genes are TRBV9 and TRBJ2-3; TRBD2 might be the D (6 bases). Germline V gene sequence: CDR1 SGDLS, CDR2 YYNGEE. The CDR3 is 15 residues long. V was cut by 3 bases and J by 3 bases, with 14 bases left in between. The CDR3 DNA sequence: TGTGCCAGCAGCGCCATGGCGGGGAGAACAGATACGCAGTATTTT. It yields the protein CASSAMAGRTDTQYF.

The chain uses TRBV7-9 and TRBJ1-1; D unresolved. V was shortened by 3 bases and J by 2 bases, with 7 bases between the two germline ends. In germline, CDR1 is SEHNR, CDR2 FQNEAQ (reference sequence). CDR3 size: 13 residues. The CDR3 nucleotides read TGTGCCAGCAGCTTGACATTTAACACTGAAGCTTTCTTT. This encodes CASSLTFNTEAFF.

This clone showed up many times. A much larger clonotype is one base distant, so this may be a read error. This sample also contains other DNA sequences that code for the same CDR3. V gene TRBV5-1 combines with J gene TRBJ2-1, with 11 bases matching TRBD2. Germline trimming cut 3 bases from V and 4 bases from J; bases unmatched to any gene: 0. The germline V gene has CDR1 SGHRS and CDR2 YFSETQ. This CDR3 has 14 amino acids. The CDR3 region is CASSSSGGYNEQFF. In nucleotides, the CDR3 is TGCGCCAGCAGCTCTAGCGGGGGGTACAATGAGCAGTTCTTC.

The chain combines TRBV14 with TRBJ2-2, with 10 positions matching TRBD2. V was clipped by 7 bases and J by 0 bases; unmatched bases: 5. Per germline, CDR1 SGHDN and CDR2 FVKESK. The CDR3 has 16 amino acids. In DNA form, the CDR3 reads TGTGCCAGCACTCTAGCGGGAGTCGCGAACACCGGGGAGCTGTTTTTT. The encoded protein is CASTLAGVANTGELFF.

The rearrangement uses TRBV11-2 and TRBJ2-1, with 13 bases identical to TRBD2. Trimming at V came to 5 bases and at J to 9 bases, leaving 4 bases not matched to a gene. The germline CDR1 and CDR2 sequences are SGHAT and FQNNGV. The CDR3 has 14 amino acids. In nucleotides, the CDR3 is TGTGCCAGCAGCATGGGGACTAGCGGGATTGAGCAGTTCTTC. Protein product: CASSMGTSGIEQFF.

The CDR3 coding sequence is TGTGCCAGTAGCCGGGACAGGGGGCATCCGGGCGGGGGCAATCAGCCCCAGCATTTT. As protein: CASSRDRGHPGGGNQPQHF. This chain links TRBV19 with TRBJ1-5; TRBD1 agrees at 12 bases. CDR1 is LNHDA and CDR2 is SQIVND in the germline V gene (reference sequence). The CDR3 is 19 residues long. The V and J ends lost 6 bases and 2 bases, in that order; junction bases with no gene match: 14.

The rearrangement links TRBV7-3 to TRBJ2-3; D may be TRBD2 (5 bases). This CDR3 has 15 residues. Germline V gives CDR1 SGHTA, CDR2 FQGTGA. With 4 bases removed from V and 1 base from J, the gap between germline ends came to 12 bases. CDR3 sequence reads: CASSSRGTGTDTQYF. The CDR3, as DNA: TGTGCCAGCAGCTCCCGGGGAACGGGCACAGATACGCAGTATTTT. The entire variable domain, with the rest obtained from reference TRBV7-3 and TRBJ2-3, is as follows: GAGVSQTPSNKVTEKGKYVELRCDPISGHTALYWYRQSLGQGPEFLIYFQGTGAADDSGLPNDRFFAVRPEGSVSTLKIQRTERGDSAVYLCASSSRGTGTDTQYFGPGTRLTVL.

The chain is built from TRBV21-1 and TRBJ2-7; the listed D gene, TRBD1, was not tested against the DNA. TRBV21-1 is given as a pseudogene. CDR3 length: 14 amino acids. CDR3 in amino acids: CASSTSGQSYEQYF. The CDR3 coding sequence is TGTGCCAGCAGCACTTCCGGACAGTCCTACGAGCAGTACTTC.

The chain is built from TRBV6-6 and TRBJ2-7, with TRBD1 matching over 9 bases. Germline loops: CDR1 MNHNY, CDR2 SVGAGI (reference sequence). The V segment lost 2 bases and the J segment 4 bases; nucleotides outside the gene matches: 9. The CDR3 spans 16 residues. The DNA for the CDR3 is TGTGCCAGCAGTTACGGTAACAGGGGGCAAGGGTACGAGCAGTACTTC. It yields the protein CASSYGNRGQGYEQYF.

V and J are TRBV2 and TRBJ1-1; D possibly corresponds to TRBD1 (5 bases). This CDR3 comprises 16 residues. Germline lookup yields CDR1 SNHLY and CDR2 FYNNEI. Trimming removed 1 base at V and 4 bases at J, with 16 bases between. CDR3 amino acids: CASSEVYPGGTTEAFF. CDR3 bases: TGTGCCAGCAGTGAAGTTTATCCGGGAGGGACCACTGAAGCTTTCTTT.